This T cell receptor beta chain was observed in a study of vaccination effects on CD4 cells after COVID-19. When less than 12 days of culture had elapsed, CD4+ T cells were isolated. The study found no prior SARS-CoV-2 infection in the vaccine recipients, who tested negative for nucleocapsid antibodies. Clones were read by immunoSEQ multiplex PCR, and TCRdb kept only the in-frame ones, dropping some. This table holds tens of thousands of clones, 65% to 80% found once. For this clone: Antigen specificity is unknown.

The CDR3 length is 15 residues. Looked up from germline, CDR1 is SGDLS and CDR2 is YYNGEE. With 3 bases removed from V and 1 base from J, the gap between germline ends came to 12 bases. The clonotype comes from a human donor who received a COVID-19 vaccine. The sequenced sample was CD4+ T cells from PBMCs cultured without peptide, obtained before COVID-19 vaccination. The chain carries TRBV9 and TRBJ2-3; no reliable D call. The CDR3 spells CASSAIFTGTDTQYF. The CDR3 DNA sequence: TGTGCCAGCAGCGCAATTTTCACGGGCACAGATACGCAGTATTTT.